The rows below give T cell receptor beta chains drawn from one sample of a study of T cell responses to AZD1222 COVID-19 vaccine. The method was immunoSEQ multiplex PCR; TCRdb's version includes in-frame clones alone and lacks a portion of them. This sample has roughly 120,000 clones; around 92% occur once, and the top ten carry about 3%. Specimen: peripheral blood, collected on day 0 of AZD1222 vaccination. These receptors came from an adult in good health. CDR3s include the opening cysteine and the closing phenylalanine or tryptophan.

V: TRBV2
CDR3: CASSSDRAWTEAFF

V: TRBV18
CDR3: CASSPAAGETQYF

V: TRBV20-1
CDR3: CSASRQGNGYTF

V: TRBV15
CDR3: CATSRDFGTGGTQPQHF

V: TRBV28
CDR3: CASSPPTDGSYEQYF

V: TRBV12-3/TRBV12-4
CDR3: CASSLGSFNF

V: TRBV15
CDR3: CATSSDFLRTTGELFF

V: TRBV3-1/TRBV3-2
CDR3: CASSQAPQSTYEQYF

V: TRBV6-5
CDR3: CASRIGHNTEAFF

V: TRBV27
CDR3: CASSVPGQGGSYEQYF

V: TRBV27
CDR3: CASSLGRVGETQYF

V: TRBV19
CDR3: CASSPQGGASYNEQFF

V: TRBV2
CDR3: CASRVDRASGNTIYF

V: TRBV10-1
CDR3: CASSESANYGYTF

V: TRBV19
CDR3: CASSINVGANYGYTF

V: TRBV29-1
CDR3: CSALAGGDEQFF

V: TRBV4-2
CDR3: CASSLFGQGDYEQYF

V: TRBV3-1/TRBV3-2
CDR3: CASSRDSLSGNTIYF

V: TRBV5-1
CDR3: CASSLGGLGNTEAFF

V: TRBV19
CDR3: CASSPDRFHEQYF

V: TRBV5-1
CDR3: CASSSGSIQETQYF

V: TRBV3-1/TRBV3-2
CDR3: CASSHSGGSYEQYF

V: TRBV18
CDR3: CASSPPSENPTVGYTF

V: TRBV3-1/TRBV3-2
CDR3: CASSQDLGGLGYTF

V: TRBV9
CDR3: CASSSRDFYEQYF

V: TRBV29-1
CDR3: CSVEGMASGGTDTQYF

V: TRBV5-1
CDR3: CASRAASSTDTQYF

V: TRBV15
CDR3: CATSTAVRGNLNEQFF

V: TRBV19
CDR3: CASSTLSGAYEQYF

V: TRBV28
CDR3: CASSDPPAHQPQHF

V: TRBV5-1
CDR3: CASSLMASGNNEQFF

V: TRBV9
CDR3: CASSGPTGQYF

V: TRBV30
CDR3: CAWSVPLGSTLRNEQFF

V: TRBV18
CDR3: CASSPNEARNTEAFF

V: TRBV14
CDR3: CASSRTSMGGGQFF

V: TRBV5-4
CDR3: CASSRADSYEQYF

V: TRBV14
CDR3: CASSPSPDIIYQETQYF

V: TRBV19
CDR3: CASSIAGAPIGGYTF

V: TRBV13
CDR3: CASSNRGYTTDTQYF

V: TRBV29-1
CDR3: CSADWTGRAFF

V: TRBV27
CDR3: CATAPTNSGANVLTF

V: TRBV5-6
CDR3: CASSLDRATYNEQFF

V: TRBV5-1
CDR3: CASSTTLGGELFF

V: TRBV18
CDR3: CASSPQTLETQYF

V: TRBV7-9
CDR3: CASSLVIYEQYF

V: TRBV5-1
CDR3: CASRQQGANTEAFF

V: TRBV11-2
CDR3: CASSPTEGYYGYTF

V: TRBV27
CDR3: CASSFGSAAGSYTF

V: TRBV6-5
CDR3: CASSYSIVASRTQYF

V: TRBV12-5
CDR3: CASGTLEAFF

V: TRBV7-9
CDR3: CASSYRERAEAFF

V: TRBV3-1/TRBV3-2
CDR3: CASSGTSGSTQYF

V: TRBV11-3
CDR3: CASRGDNDNEQFF

V: TRBV6-2/TRBV6-3
CDR3: CASSYQVTGTEAFF

V: TRBV5-1
CDR3: CASSSSGSYEQYF

V: TRBV5-1
CDR3: CASSAGGTSDNEQFF

V: TRBV7-6
CDR3: CASSSGQGASTEAFF

V: TRBV20-1
CDR3: CSARGPTEAFF

V: TRBV10-1
CDR3: CASSLQTGPRGTEAFF